These T cell receptor beta chains were read from a single sample in a study of beta chain features in type 1 diabetes. Produced via immunoSEQ multiplex PCR; TCRdb's table is partial and in-frame only. This table has 150,000 to 180,000 clones, approximately 12% appearing once. The specimen sequenced was central memory CD4+ T cells from blood. The source of these receptors is a man in his late teens or twenties in good health. Each CDR3 is given with its conserved first and last residue. Fields, in order: clone size, J gene, V gene, D gene, CDR3 protein, CDR3 DNA. The D gene is left open where the match is weak. Not every row has a clone size; where given, it reads once, few, many or a size class.

NA TRBJ2-4 TRBV7-2 NA CASSPLRGAIQYF TGTGCCAGCAGCCCGTTGAGGGGGGCCATTCAGTACTTC
few TRBJ1-1 TRBV4-3 NA CASSQDSEGTEAFF TGCGCCAGCAGCCAAGATTCGGAGGGTACTGAAGCTTTCTTT
few TRBJ1-2 TRBV5-6 NA CASSLGHSNYGYTF TGTGCCAGCAGCCTCGGGCACAGTAACTATGGCTACACCTTC
few TRBJ2-3 TRBV7-2 NA CASSQGSGARQDTQYF TGTGCCAGCAGTCAAGGGTCGGGAGCAAGACAAGATACGCAGTATTTT
few TRBJ1-1 TRBV28 NA CASSFTDTEAFF TGTGCCAGCAGTTTCACAGACACTGAAGCTTTCTTT
few TRBJ2-3 TRBV30 NA CAWSGLGATDTQYF TGTGCCTGGAGTGGCCTAGGGGCCACAGATACGCAGTATTTT
NA TRBJ2-5 TRBV9 TRBD2 CASSGTSGRGETQYF TGTGCCAGCAGCGGAACTAGCGGGAGAGGAGAGACCCAGTACTTC
few TRBJ1-5 TRBV7-2 NA CASSSRRINQPQHF TGTGCCAGCAGCTCTAGACGGATCAATCAGCCCCAGCATTTT
NA TRBJ2-7 TRBV10-3 NA CAITPRETYEQYF TGTGCCATCACCCCGAGAGAGACCTACGAGCAGTACTTC
NA TRBJ2-1 TRBV28 NA CASRASPYNEQFF TGTGCCAGCCGGGCTAGCCCCTACAATGAGCAGTTCTTC
few TRBJ2-7 TRBV18 NA CASSPAVHYEQYF TGTGCCAGCTCACCGGCTGTCCACTACGAGCAGTACTTC
few TRBJ1-2 TRBV4-3 NA CASSQEPQAVDYGYTF TGCGCCAGCAGCCAAGAGCCACAGGCAGTAGACTATGGCTACACCTTC
NA TRBJ1-1 TRBV27 NA CASSLFQGGTEAFF TGTGCCAGCAGTTTATTTCAGGGAGGGACTGAAGCTTTCTTT
few TRBJ2-7 TRBV7-9 NA CASKQGMGEQYF TGTGCCAGCAAACAGGGAATGGGCGAGCAGTACTTC
NA TRBJ2-4 TRBV7-2 NA CASSQDSKNIQYF TGTGCCAGCAGCCAGGACAGCAAAAACATTCAGTACTTC
NA TRBJ2-1 TRBV5-1 NA CASSLENEQFF TGCGCCAGCAGCTTGGAGAATGAGCAGTTCTTC
few TRBJ2-4 TRBV18 TRBD2 CASSPTAGGKNIQYF TGTGCCAGCTCACCGACGGCGGGGGGCAAAAACATTCAGTACTTC
few TRBJ2-2 TRBV28 TRBD1 CASRETGGFTGELFF TGTGCCAGCAGAGAGACAGGGGGTTTCACCGGGGAGCTGTTTTTT
many TRBJ2-1 TRBV29-1 NA CSGANNEQFF TGCAGCGGCGCGAACAATGAGCAGTTCTTC
few TRBJ2-3 TRBV9 NA CASSDHTDTQYF TGTGCCAGCAGCGACCACACAGATACGCAGTATTTT
NA TRBJ1-2 TRBV9 NA CASSGGPRGSQDYGYTF TGTGCCAGCAGCGGAGGCCCACGCGGGAGCCAAGACTATGGCTACACCTTC
NA TRBJ2-5 TRBV9 NA CASSPWTGAETQYF TGTGCCAGCAGCCCGTGGACGGGGGCGGAGACCCAGTACTTC
NA TRBJ1-1 TRBV7-9 NA CASSLGGRGDTEAFF TGTGCCAGCAGCTTAGGCGGCAGGGGAGACACTGAAGCTTTCTTT
few TRBJ1-5 TRBV27 TRBD1 CASSFLTGVGGNQPQHF TGTGCCAGCAGTTTTCTGACAGGGGTTGGTGGCAATCAGCCCCAGCATTTT
few TRBJ2-5 TRBV5-1 NA CASSRGLEETQYF TGCGCCAGCAGCAGGGGACTTGAAGAGACCCAGTACTTC
NA TRBJ2-3 TRBV7-2 NA CASRPLRSTDTQYF TGTGCCAGCCGGCCCCTCAGGAGCACAGATACGCAGTATTTT
NA TRBJ1-4 TRBV7-9 TRBD1 CASSRDRGLEKLFF TGTGCCAGCAGCCGGGACAGGGGGCTCGAAAAACTGTTTTTT
NA TRBJ1-5 TRBV30 NA CAWSVAGRSNQPQHF TGTGCCTGGAGTGTAGCCGGTAGGAGCAATCAGCCCCAGCATTTT
few TRBJ2-7 TRBV5-4 NA CASSHPTVSYEQYF TGTGCCAGCAGCCACCCGACAGTCTCCTACGAGCAGTACTTC
NA TRBJ2-7 TRBV27 NA CASSLLHEQYF TGTGCCAGCAGCCTCCTCCACGAGCAGTACTTC
NA TRBJ2-7 TRBV25-1 TRBD1 CASSAGTGRPYEQYF TGTGCCAGCAGTGCCGGGACAGGGAGACCCTACGAGCAGTACTTC
few TRBJ2-1 TRBV28 NA CAISIGTRNEQFF TGTGCCATCTCCATCGGGACGCGGAATGAGCAGTTCTTC
few TRBJ1-1 TRBV4-1 NA CASSQVPGPNTEAFF TGCGCCAGCAGCCAAGTCCCAGGACCGAACACTGAAGCTTTCTTT
NA TRBJ2-7 TRBV6-6 NA CASSYSDSSYEQYF TGTGCCAGCAGTTACTCAGACAGCTCCTACGAGCAGTACTTC
NA TRBJ2-7 TRBV28 TRBD1 CASRRRDRGLFEQYF TGTGCCAGCCGACGTAGGGACAGGGGTTTATTCGAGCAGTACTTC
NA TRBJ1-1 TRBV18 NA CASSPLESGSNTEAFF TGTGCCAGCTCACCACTGGAATCAGGGTCGAACACTGAAGCTTTCTTT
few TRBJ2-3 TRBV7-9 NA CASSLPPTDTQYF TGTGCCAGCAGCCTCCCCCCCACAGATACGCAGTATTTT
few TRBJ1-5 TRBV19 NA CASSLNYQPQHF TGTGCCAGTAGTCTAAACTATCAGCCCCAGCATTTT
NA TRBJ2-4 TRBV6-5 NA CASSEGRRNIQYF TGTGCCAGCAGTGAAGGTAGAAGAAACATTCAGTACTTC
NA TRBJ2-1 TRBV6-1 TRBD1 CASSARRGQGGNNEQFF TGTGCCAGCAGTGCCCGAAGAGGACAGGGGGGGAACAATGAGCAGTTCTTC
few TRBJ1-2 TRBV2 NA CASSAALRSF TGTGCCAGCAGTGCAGCTCTCCGGTCCTTC
NA TRBJ2-7 TRBV4-3 NA CASSQVPGIQYF TGCGCCAGCAGCCAAGTTCCCGGAATACAGTACTTC
few TRBJ2-3 TRBV27 NA CASSLRDTQYF TGTGCCAGCAGTTTAAGGGATACGCAGTATTTT
few TRBJ2-5 TRBV4-2 NA CASRRASGGGGETQYF TGTGCCAGCAGGAGAGCCTCAGGGGGAGGGGGTGAGACCCAGTACTTC
few TRBJ2-5 TRBV30 NA CAWSLASETQYF TGTGCCTGGAGTCTTGCGTCGGAGACCCAGTACTTC
NA TRBJ2-3 TRBV7-2 TRBD1 CASSPPGQRRTDTQYF TGTGCCAGCAGCCCGCCGGGACAGCGTCGCACAGATACGCAGTATTTT
few TRBJ1-6 TRBV7-2 NA CASSLDRGRSKSPLHF TGTGCCAGCAGCTTAGATAGGGGAAGGTCTAAATCACCCCTCCACTTT
few TRBJ2-7 TRBV18 NA CASSPGLSYEQYF TGTGCCAGCTCACCAGGCCTCTCCTACGAGCAGTACTTC
few TRBJ2-2 TRBV5-4 TRBD2 CASSPKPGTSRNTGELFF TGTGCCAGCAGCCCCAAACCCGGGACTAGCAGGAACACCGGGGAGCTGTTTTTT
NA TRBJ2-1 TRBV7-2 NA CASSPQGLEQFF TGTGCCAGCAGTCCTCAGGGGCTAGAGCAGTTCTTC
few TRBJ2-2 TRBV9 NA CASSSNIHAGELFF TGTGCCAGCAGCTCCAACATTCACGCCGGGGAGCTGTTTTTT
NA TRBJ1-1 TRBV6-1 NA CASVRGGSQGTEAFF TGTGCCAGCGTCCGTGGCGGGTCCCAGGGCACTGAAGCTTTCTTT
NA TRBJ2-5 TRBV6-5 NA CASSYGGAQETQYF TGTGCCAGCAGTTACGGGGGGGCCCAAGAGACCCAGTACTTC
many TRBJ2-7 TRBV29-1 NA CSVEWKTHEQYF TGCAGCGTTGAGTGGAAAACCCACGAGCAGTACTTC
NA TRBJ2-5 TRBV18 NA CASSQSQETQYF TGTGCCAGCTCACAGTCCCAAGAGACCCAGTACTTC